Below are 29 T cell receptor beta chains sequenced from a single sample in a study of cytomegalovirus exposure and HLA in healthy donors. Here immunoSEQ multiplex PCR was the method, and the copy in TCRdb shows in-frame clones only, minus some. The sample shows 250,000 to 300,000 clones, about 90% of them seen only once. Sequencing was performed on PBMCs. These receptors all come from a young woman in good health and CMV-seronegative.

The chain is built from TRBV7-8 and TRBJ2-3; possibly TRBD1 for D (5 bases). This CDR3 spans 14 amino acids. The V gene's germline CDR1 is SGHVS and CDR2 FQNEAQ. V was trimmed by 1 base and J by 5 bases, leaving 10 bases between them. CDR3 bases: TGTGCCAGCAGCTTAGGTTGGGGCGGAGATACGCAGTATTTT. Its protein product is CASSLGWGGDTQYF. The full variable domain, rest sourced from reference TRBV7-8 and TRBJ2-3, is GAGVSQSPRYKVAKRGQDVALRCDPISGHVSLFWYQQALGQGPEFLTYFQNEAQLDKSGLPSDRFFAERPEGSVSTLKIQRTQQEDSAVYLCASSLGWGGDTQYFGPGTRLTVL.

J is TRBJ1-1 and V is TRBV4-1; D ambiguous. V was shortened by 2 bases and J by 7 bases, with 5 bases between the two germline ends. The CDR3 sequence is 11 residues long. Germline CDR1 reads MGHRA; CDR2 reads YSYEKL. CDR3 amino acids: CASSQSFEAFF. CDR3 DNA: TGCGCCAGCAGCCAATCTTTTGAAGCTTTCTTT.

This chain joins TRBV4-1 and TRBJ1-5; the D gene is possibly TRBD1 (6 bases). Trimming removed 2 bases from V and 0 bases from J, with 11 bases in between. Per the germline V gene, CDR1 is MGHRA and CDR2 is YSYEKL. CDR3 length: 16 amino acids. The CDR3 loop is CASSQQGPTSNQPQHF. CDR3 bases: TGCGCCAGCAGCCAACAGGGGCCCACTAGCAATCAGCCCCAGCATTTT.

V usage is TRBV2 and J usage is TRBJ2-3; 7 bases fit TRBD2. Germline V gene lookup returns CDR1 SNHLY and CDR2 FYNNEI. CDR3 length equals 14 residues. V trimming: 4 bases; J trimming: 6 bases; junction bases outside the gene matches: 7. CDR3 nucleotides: TGTGCCAGCAGTGGATCTAGGGAGGGGGATACGCAGTATTTT. It is translated as CASSGSREGDTQYF.

The chain has TRBV2 and TRBJ1-2; D ambiguous. The CDR3 spans 13 residues. V lost 4 bases, J lost 8 bases, and 14 bases lay in between. The V gene's germline CDR1 is SNHLY and CDR2 FYNNEI. The DNA of the CDR3 is TGTGCCAGCAGTGGCCAGGCTGAGCGGGGCTACACCTTC. Residues: CASSGQAERGYTF.

The gene calls are TRBV7-9 and TRBJ1-3, with TRBD1 matching 7 bases. Trimming took 5 bases from V and 3 from J; bases not matched to a gene: 4. The germline V gene has CDR1 SEHNR and CDR2 FQNEAQ (reference sequence). The CDR3 contains 14 residues. The CDR3 here is CASSPGGVGNTIYF. CDR3 nucleotide sequence: TGTGCCAGCAGCCCAGGGGGAGTTGGAAACACCATATATTTT.

The CDR3 DNA follows: TGTGCCAGCAGCGGGTCGACTAGCGGGGGGCTTAGCACAGATACGCAGTATTTT. Residues: CASSGSTSGGLSTDTQYF. The V and J genes are TRBV9 and TRBJ2-3; 13 bases map to TRBD2. Germline V CDR1 and CDR2: SGDLS, YYNGEE. The CDR3 extends over 18 amino acids. V was clipped by 3 bases and J by 0 bases; unmatched bases: 7. The full variable domain, completed using reference TRBV9 and TRBJ2-3, is DSGVTQTPKHLITATGQRVTLRCSPRSGDLSVYWYQQSLDQGLQFLIQYYNGEERAKGNILERFSAQQFPDLHSELNLSSLELGDSALYFCASSGSTSGGLSTDTQYFGPGTRLTVL.

The chain is built from TRBV6-5 and TRBJ2-1; maybe TRBD1 (5 bases). In germline, CDR1 is MNHEY, CDR2 SVGAGI. The CDR3 runs 12 residues. V was clipped by 6 bases and J by 4 bases, with 7 bases between them. The CDR3 nucleotides read TGTGCCAGCAGCCGACAGTACAATGAGCAGTTCTTC. Translation gives CASSRQYNEQFF.

V and J are TRBV7-6 and TRBJ2-2, with 8 bases identical to TRBD1. The length of the CDR3 is 16 residues. Germline V lookup: CDR1 SGHVS, CDR2 FNYEAQ. Trimming took 2 bases from V and 6 from J; bases not matched to a gene: 8. In nucleotides, the CDR3 is TGTGCCAGCAGCTTAAGACAGGGGAAGGTGGCCGGGGAGCTGTTTTTT. Amino acid sequence: CASSLRQGKVAGELFF.

The V call is TRBV4-3, the J call TRBJ1-1, with D unresolved. The CDR3 is made up of 16 amino acids. V lost 0 bases and J lost 5, with 16 bases in between. CDR1 and CDR2 (germline): LGHNA, YSLEER. CDR3 protein: CASSQDRVRRETEAFF. Written as DNA, the CDR3 is TGCGCCAGCAGCCAAGATCGAGTAAGGAGAGAGACTGAAGCTTTCTTT.

This clone was found a few times. V gene TRBV27 combines with J gene TRBJ2-7; tentative D call: TRBD2 (6 bases). V lost 6 bases and J 0 bases, leaving 15 bases between the germline ends. CDR3 length equals 15 residues. Germline loops: CDR1 MNHEY, CDR2 SMNVEV (reference sequence). Here the CDR3 DNA reads TGTGCCAGCAGCCTTCGGGGTAGCGGCTCCTACGAGCAGTACGTC. It is translated as CASSLRGSGSYEQYV.

The chain employs TRBV19 and TRBJ2-4; D gene uncertain. The CDR3 is made up of 12 amino acids. Trimming took off 4 bases at V and 9 bases at J, with 10 bases between the two ends. Germline V CDR1 and CDR2: LNHDA, SQIVND (reference sequence). The CDR3 DNA sequence: TGTGCCAGTAGTACCCCCGGCGGCATTCAGTACTTC. This translates into CASSTPGGIQYF.

In this sample, this clone turned up a few times. This chain connects TRBV28 to TRBJ1-1; weak D call: TRBD1 (6 bases). Germline CDR1 reads MDHEN; CDR2 reads SYDVKM. This CDR3 is 17 amino acids long. The ends were cut back, 5 bases at V and 0 bases at J, with 19 bases in the middle. This CDR3 is CASSLHRDRLMNTEAFF. The CDR3 DNA follows: TGTGCCAGCAGTCTACACCGCGACAGGCTCATGAACACTGAAGCTTTCTTT.

The genes are TRBV7-2 and TRBJ2-7; possibly TRBD1 for D (5 bases). The CDR3 is 14 residues long. From germline, CDR1 is SGHTA and CDR2 FQGNSA. Trimming took off 1 base at V and 2 bases at J, with 9 bases between the two ends. CDR3 sequence (DNA): TGTGCCAGCAGCTTAGACAGGCTAACCTACGAGCAGTACTTC. Protein sequence: CASSLDRLTYEQYF.

CDR3: CASSYTKPGYGYTF. In DNA, the CDR3 is TGTGCCAGCAGCTACACTAAACCTGGGTATGGCTACACCTTC. This sequence joins TRBV11-2 and TRBJ1-2; D gene uncertain. The CDR3 is made up of 14 amino acids. CDR1 is SGHAT and CDR2 is FQNNGV in the germline V gene. V lost 4 bases to trimming and J lost 5 bases, with 14 bases between them.

This rearrangement joins TRBV4-3 to TRBJ1-2; 7 bases agree with TRBD1. The CDR3 loop spans 15 amino acids. With V trimmed by 5 bases and J by 2 bases, 8 bases remained unmatched. The germline V gene encodes CDR1 LGHNA and CDR2 YSLEER. CDR3 residues: CASSAIDRVNYGYTF. Here the CDR3 DNA reads TGCGCCAGCAGCGCCATCGACAGGGTGAACTATGGCTACACCTTC.

This clone has just one count. The chain links TRBV4-3 to TRBJ2-4; D may be TRBD2 (5 bases). The CDR3 extends over 15 amino acids. V was shortened by 3 bases and J by 13 bases, with 22 bases between the two germline ends. Germline V gene data show CDR1 as LGHNA and CDR2 as YSLEER. CDR3 protein: CASSQVLGFQNPQYF. Written as DNA, the CDR3 is TGCGCCAGCAGCCAGGTACTAGGGTTCCAAAATCCCCAGTACTTC.

This chain links TRBV5-4 with TRBJ2-3; TRBD1 matches at 12 bases. CDR1 SGHNT and CDR2 YYREEE come from the germline V gene (reference sequence). The junction had 5 bases not matched to a gene; V was cut back by 5 bases and J by 4 bases. The CDR3 sequence is 15 residues long. The chain's CDR3 is CASRTGTGGADTQYF. CDR3 sequence (DNA): TGTGCCAGCAGGACCGGGACAGGGGGCGCAGATACGCAGTATTTT.

V is TRBV28 and J is TRBJ2-3, with D possibly being TRBD2 (5 bases). Germline loops: CDR1 MDHEN, CDR2 SYDVKM. CDR3 length: 16 amino acids. V was cut by 5 bases and J by 3 bases, with 18 bases left in between. The CDR3 sequence: CASSLLLGSFTDTQYF. CDR3 DNA sequence: TGTGCCAGCAGTCTACTACTAGGGAGTTTTACAGATACGCAGTATTTT.

This chain connects TRBV28 to TRBJ1-1; a weak D match, TRBD1 (6 bases). The CDR3 loop spans 15 amino acids. Germline V CDR1 and CDR2: MDHEN, SYDVKM. Trimming pared 4 bases from V and 1 base from J, leaving 13 bases between. The CDR3 bases are TGTGCCAGCAGTTACATGGACAGAAGGAACACTGAAGCTTTCTTT. Encoded protein: CASSYMDRRNTEAFF. Filled out from reference TRBV28 and TRBJ1-1, the complete variable domain reads DVKVTQSSRYLVKRTGEKVFLECVQDMDHENMFWYRQDPGLGLRLIYFSYDVKMKEKGDIPEGYSVSREKKERFSLILESASTNQTSMYLCASSYMDRRNTEAFFGQGTRLTVV.

This chain joins TRBV5-1 and TRBJ2-2, with TRBD2 as a possible D gene (5 bases). With 4 bases removed from V and 8 bases from J, the gap between germline ends came to 6 bases. The CDR3 runs to 11 residues. Germline values: CDR1 SGHRS, CDR2 YFSETQ. This CDR3 reads CASSREGELFF. CDR3 DNA sequence: TGCGCCAGCAGCAGGGAGGGGGAGCTGTTTTTT.

This sequence joins TRBV7-8 and TRBJ2-1, with 11 bases matching TRBD1. The V gene end was trimmed by 5 bases and the J gene end by 4 bases; junction bases not matched to a gene: 7. This CDR3 spans 16 amino acids. Looked up from germline, CDR1 is SGHVS and CDR2 is FQNEAQ. CDR3 sequence reads: CASSVTGTGGYNEQFF. In DNA, the CDR3 is TGTGCCAGCAGCGTTACCGGGACAGGGGGTTACAATGAGCAGTTCTTC.

This clone occurred once. CDR3 coding DNA: TGTGCCAGCAGTTTTTCGGGACTCAAATTCAACACAGATACGCAGTATTTT. Translated, it gives CASSFSGLKFNTDTQYF. The chain recombines TRBV27 with TRBJ2-3; TRBD2 is a possible D gene (6 bases). V lost 3 bases to trimming and J lost 2 bases, with 18 bases between them. The germline V gene has CDR1 MNHEY and CDR2 SMNVEV (reference sequence). CDR3 length: 17 amino acids.

The CDR3 nucleotides read TGTGCCAGCAGCGTAGCAATACGGGGGTACACCGGGGAGCTGTTTTTT. It encodes CASSVAIRGYTGELFF. V and J are TRBV9 and TRBJ2-2; possible D gene TRBD2, 6 bases. Germline V gene sequence: CDR1 SGDLS, CDR2 YYNGEE. This CDR3 spans 16 amino acids. Deletions cut 0 bases from V and 3 bases from J, with 12 bases between.

The CDR3 DNA sequence: TGCGCCAGCAGTGAGTCGGGCCCATACAATGAGCAGTTCTTC. This sequence encodes CASSESGPYNEQFF. This chain connects TRBV10-2 to TRBJ2-1, with D hard to call. V dropped 0 bases and J dropped 4 bases, with 7 bases sitting between them. Germline assignment: CDR1 WSHSY and CDR2 SAAADI. The CDR3 is 14 residues long.

The CDR3 DNA follows: TGCAGCGTTGATTCGGCAGGGAATGGCTACACCTTC. This encodes CSVDSAGNGYTF. The gene calls are TRBV29-1 and TRBJ1-2; D may be TRBD1 (5 bases). This CDR3 has 12 residues. Trimming took off 3 bases at V and 6 bases at J, with 11 bases between the two ends. Germline CDR1 and CDR2: SQVTM and ANQGSEA. Complete variable domain (other parts from reference TRBV29-1 and TRBJ1-2): SAVISQKPSRDICQRGTSLTIQCQVDSQVTMMFWYRQQPGQSLTLIATANQGSEATYESGFVIDKFPISRPNLTFSTLTVSNMSPEDSSIYLCSVDSAGNGYTFGSGTRLTVV.

The rearrangement links TRBV12-5 to TRBJ2-1, with D possibly TRBD2 on 5 matching bases. Trimming pared 5 bases from V and 7 bases from J, leaving 12 bases between. This CDR3 contains 13 residues. CDR1 and CDR2 from the germline V gene are LGHNT and FRNRAP. CDR3 sequence: CASGLSLVNEQFF. Written as DNA, the CDR3 is TGTGCTAGTGGTCTCTCACTAGTGAATGAGCAGTTCTTC.

This sequence joins TRBV7-8 and TRBJ2-7; 7 bases agree with TRBD2. V shed 4 bases and J 7 bases; nucleotides not matched to a gene: 7. Germline CDR1 reads SGHVS; CDR2 reads FQNEAQ. CDR3 length: 13 residues. The CDR3 loop is CASSSSSSGEQYF. The CDR3 nucleotides read TGTGCCAGCAGCTCTAGTTCTAGCGGAGAGCAGTACTTC.

This sequence joins TRBV4-1 and TRBJ1-1; D ambiguous. This CDR3 has 13 amino acids. The germline V gene encodes CDR1 MGHRA and CDR2 YSYEKL. V dropped 5 bases and J dropped 7 bases, with 14 bases sitting between them. CDR3 DNA: TGCGCCAGCAGCTACACCAGTGGCTTTGAAGCTTTCTTT. It codes for CASSYTSGFEAFF.